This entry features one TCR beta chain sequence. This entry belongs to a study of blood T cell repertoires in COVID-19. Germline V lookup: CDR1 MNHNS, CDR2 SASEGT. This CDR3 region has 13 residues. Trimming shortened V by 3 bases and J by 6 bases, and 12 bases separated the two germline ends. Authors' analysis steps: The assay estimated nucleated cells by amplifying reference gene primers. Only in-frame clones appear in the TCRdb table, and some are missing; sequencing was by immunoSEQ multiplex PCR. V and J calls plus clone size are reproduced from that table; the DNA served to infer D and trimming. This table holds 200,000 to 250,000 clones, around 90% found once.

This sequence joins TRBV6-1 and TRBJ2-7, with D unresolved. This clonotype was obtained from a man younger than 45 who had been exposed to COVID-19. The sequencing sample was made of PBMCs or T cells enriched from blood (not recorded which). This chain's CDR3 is CASSDRTAREQYF. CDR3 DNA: TGTGCCAGCAGTGATCGAACAGCCCGCGAGCAGTACTTC.